Listed here are 7 T cell receptor beta chains from one sample, sequenced in a study of T cell responses to AZD1222 COVID-19 vaccine. Assay used: immunoSEQ multiplex PCR; TCRdb lists only in-frame clones, some missing. The sample includes 150,000 to 200,000 clones, approximately 90% of them seen just once. The sequences come from peripheral blood, collected 28 days after the second AZD1222 dose. These receptors all come from an adult who received the AZD1222 COVID-19 vaccine.

This rearrangement joins TRBV5-1 to TRBJ2-3; D may be TRBD1 (6 bases). The V end lost 4 bases, the J end lost 0 bases, and 12 bases lay between the germline ends. This CDR3 spans 15 amino acids. The germline gives CDR1 SGHRS, CDR2 YFSETQ. The CDR3 DNA follows: TGCGCCAGCAGCCCTGGACAGTTTAGCACAGATACGCAGTATTTT. Translated, it gives CASSPGQFSTDTQYF.

This clone has just one count. The chain combines TRBV15 with TRBJ2-3, with TRBD2 identical over 13 bases. From germline, CDR1 is LNHNV and CDR2 YYDKDF (reference sequence). J gave up 6 bases and V 3 bases, and 12 bases lay outside the gene matches. The CDR3 has 18 amino acids. The CDR3: CATSRFYVGLAGADTQYF. The CDR3 coding sequence is TGTGCCACCAGCAGGTTCTATGTAGGACTAGCGGGAGCGGATACGCAGTATTTT. Full variable domain (remainder filled in from reference TRBV15 and TRBJ2-3): DAMVIQNPRYQVTQFGKPVTLSCSQTLNHNVMYWYQQKSSQAPKLLFHYYDKDFNNEADTPDNFQSRRPNTSFCFLDIRSPGLGDTAMYLCATSRFYVGLAGADTQYFGPGTRLTVL.

The gene calls are TRBV2 and TRBJ2-1, with TRBD2 identical over 8 bases. Germline V gene data show CDR1 as SNHLY and CDR2 as FYNNEI. CDR3 length: 15 amino acids. The V segment lost 6 bases and the J segment 4 bases; nucleotides outside the gene matches: 8. The CDR3 loop reads CASRGLGQAYNEQFF. Written as DNA, the CDR3 is TGTGCCAGCAGGGGACTAGGTCAGGCGTACAATGAGCAGTTCTTC. Using reference TRBV2 and TRBJ2-1 for the parts outside the CDR3, the full variable domain is EPEVTQTPSHQVTQMGQEVILRCVPISNHLYFYWYRQILGQKVEFLVSFYNNEISEKSEIFDDQFSVERPDGSNFTLKIRSTKLEDSAMYFCASRGLGQAYNEQFFGPGTRLTVL.

V usage is TRBV6-1 and J usage is TRBJ2-5; 7 bases agree with TRBD1. J gave up 4 bases and V 3 bases, and 5 bases lay outside the gene matches. The CDR3 is made up of 14 amino acids. The germline gives CDR1 MNHNS, CDR2 SASEGT. This CDR3 reads CASSDPWTGETQYF. The DNA of the CDR3 is TGTGCCAGCAGTGACCCCTGGACAGGAGAGACCCAGTACTTC.

This clone was observed a handful of times. This sequence joins TRBV27 and TRBJ2-2; D gene uncertain. Trimming took 0 bases from V and 5 from J, leaving 1 base between them. This CDR3 has 12 residues. Germline CDR1 MNHEY, CDR2 SMNVEV (reference sequence). The chain's CDR3 is CASSLSTGELFF. The DNA of the CDR3 is TGTGCCAGCAGTTTATCGACCGGGGAGCTGTTTTTT.

This chain uses TRBV6-2 or TRBV6-3 with TRBJ1-3; D ambiguous. V lost 4 bases, J lost 8 bases, and 9 bases lay in between. This CDR3 is 12 amino acids long. The V gene's germline CDR1 is MNHEY and CDR2 SVGEGT. The CDR3 region is CASSSYSDTIYF. The DNA of the CDR3 is TGTGCCAGCAGTTCCTATTCGGACACCATATATTTT.

In nucleotides, the CDR3 is TGTGCCAGTAGTATAGAGAGGGGGCGAACGTATAGGGGCTCCTACAATGAGCAGTTCTTC. The encoded protein is CASSIERGRTYRGSYNEQFF. The chain carries TRBV19 and TRBJ2-1; TRBD1 matches at 7 bases. This CDR3 spans 20 amino acids. The germline V gene has CDR1 LNHDA and CDR2 SQIVND (reference sequence). V was pared by 0 bases and J by 0 bases, with 14 bases of the junction left unmatched. The entire variable domain, with the rest obtained from reference TRBV19 and TRBJ2-1, is as follows: DGGITQSPKYLFRKEGQNVTLSCEQNLNHDAMYWYRQDPGQGLRLIYYSQIVNDFQKGDIAEGYSVSREKKESFPLTVTSAQKNPTAFYLCASSIERGRTYRGSYNEQFFGPGTRLTVL.